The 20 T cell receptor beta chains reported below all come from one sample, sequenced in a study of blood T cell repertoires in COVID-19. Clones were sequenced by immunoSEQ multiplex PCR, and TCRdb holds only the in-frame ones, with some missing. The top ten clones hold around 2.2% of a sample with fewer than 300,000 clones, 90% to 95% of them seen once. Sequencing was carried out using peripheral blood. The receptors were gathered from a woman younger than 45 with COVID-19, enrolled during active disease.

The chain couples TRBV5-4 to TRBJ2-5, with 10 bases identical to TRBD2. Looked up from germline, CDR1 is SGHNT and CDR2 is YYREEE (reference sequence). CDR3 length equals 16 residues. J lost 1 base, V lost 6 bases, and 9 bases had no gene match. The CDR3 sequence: CASTSRLAGFQETQYF. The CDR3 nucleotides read TGTGCCAGCACCTCACGACTAGCGGGCTTCCAAGAGACCCAGTACTTC.

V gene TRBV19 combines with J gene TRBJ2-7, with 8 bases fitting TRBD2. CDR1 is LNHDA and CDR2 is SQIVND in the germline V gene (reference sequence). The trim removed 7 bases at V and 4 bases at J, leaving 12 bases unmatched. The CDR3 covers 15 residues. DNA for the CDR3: TGTGCCAGTACCCCAGGACCCAGCGGGAGTTACGAGCAGTACTTC. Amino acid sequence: CASTPGPSGSYEQYF.

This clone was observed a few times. The CDR3 region is CASRGAGVNSPLHF. The DNA of the CDR3 is TGTGCCAGCAGGGGGGCGGGGGTTAATTCACCCCTCCACTTT. The chain couples TRBV6-5 to TRBJ1-6; maybe TRBD1 (6 bases). Germline CDR1 MNHEY, CDR2 SVGAGI. This CDR3 region has 14 residues. V was pared by 6 bases and J by 6 bases, with 12 bases between.

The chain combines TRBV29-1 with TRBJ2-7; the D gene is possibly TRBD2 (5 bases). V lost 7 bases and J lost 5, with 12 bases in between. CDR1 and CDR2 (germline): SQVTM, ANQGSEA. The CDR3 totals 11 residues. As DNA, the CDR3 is TGCAGCGCCCAATTGAGGGACGAGCAGTACTTC. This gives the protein CSAQLRDEQYF.

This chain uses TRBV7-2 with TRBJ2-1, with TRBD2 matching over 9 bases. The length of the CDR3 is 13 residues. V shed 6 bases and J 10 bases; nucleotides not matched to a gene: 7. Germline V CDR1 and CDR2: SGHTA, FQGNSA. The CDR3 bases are TGTGCCAGCAGGCCGGGACTAGCCGGCGAGCAGTTCTTC. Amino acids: CASRPGLAGEQFF.

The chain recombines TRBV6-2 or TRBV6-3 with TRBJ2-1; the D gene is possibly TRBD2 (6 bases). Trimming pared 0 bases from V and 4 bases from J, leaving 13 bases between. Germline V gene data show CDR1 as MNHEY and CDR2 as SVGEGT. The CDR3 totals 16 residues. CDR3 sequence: CASSYSIAEKYNEQFF. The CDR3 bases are TGTGCCAGCAGTTACTCGATAGCGGAAAAATACAATGAGCAGTTCTTC.

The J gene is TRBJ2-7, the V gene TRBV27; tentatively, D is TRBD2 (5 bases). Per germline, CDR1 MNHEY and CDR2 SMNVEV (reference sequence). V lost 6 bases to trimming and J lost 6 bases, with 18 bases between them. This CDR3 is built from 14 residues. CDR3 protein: CASSKTTSGLEQYF. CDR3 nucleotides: TGTGCCAGCAGCAAGACTACCTCAGGCCTCGAGCAGTACTTC.

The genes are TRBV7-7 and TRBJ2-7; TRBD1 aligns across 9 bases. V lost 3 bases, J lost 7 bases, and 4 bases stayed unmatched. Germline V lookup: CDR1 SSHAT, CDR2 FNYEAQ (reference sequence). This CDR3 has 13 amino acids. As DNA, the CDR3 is TGTGCCAGCAGCTTGGGGACAGGGAAAGAGCAGTACTTC. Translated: CASSLGTGKEQYF. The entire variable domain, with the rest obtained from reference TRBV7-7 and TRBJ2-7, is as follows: GAGVSQSPRYKVTKRGQDVTLRCDPISSHATLYWYQQALGQGPEFLTYFNYEAQPDKSGLPSDRFSAERPEGSISTLTIQRTEQRDSAMYRCASSLGTGKEQYFGPGTRLTVT.

This chain's CDR3 is CASSRDREINQPQHF. CDR3 DNA sequence: TGTGCCAGTAGTCGGGACAGGGAAATCAATCAGCCCCAGCATTTT. This rearrangement joins TRBV19 to TRBJ1-5; 9 nucleotides match TRBD1. After removal of 5 bases from V and 3 bases from J, the junction contained 5 bases not matched to a gene. CDR1 is LNHDA, CDR2 SQIVND, per germline (reference sequence). The CDR3 spans 15 residues.

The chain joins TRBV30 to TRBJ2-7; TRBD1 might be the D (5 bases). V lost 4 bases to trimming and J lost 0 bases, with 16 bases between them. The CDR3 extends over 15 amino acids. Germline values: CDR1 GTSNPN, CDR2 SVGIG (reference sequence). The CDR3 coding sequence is TGTGCCTGGAATGCTCAGGGCCATACCTCCTACGAGCAGTACTTC. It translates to CAWNAQGHTSYEQYF.

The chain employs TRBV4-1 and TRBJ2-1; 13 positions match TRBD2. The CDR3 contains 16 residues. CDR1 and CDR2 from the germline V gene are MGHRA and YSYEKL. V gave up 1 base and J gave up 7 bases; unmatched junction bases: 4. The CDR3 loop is CASSQGILAGGNEQFF. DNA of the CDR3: TGCGCCAGCAGCCAAGGAATACTAGCGGGAGGGAATGAGCAGTTCTTC.

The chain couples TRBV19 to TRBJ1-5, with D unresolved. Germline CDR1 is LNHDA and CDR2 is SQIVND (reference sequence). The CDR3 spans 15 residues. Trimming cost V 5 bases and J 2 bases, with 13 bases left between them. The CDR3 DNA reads TGTGCCAGTAGTCTAAGGACGCGGGGCAATCAGCCCCAGCATTTT. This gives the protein CASSLRTRGNQPQHF.

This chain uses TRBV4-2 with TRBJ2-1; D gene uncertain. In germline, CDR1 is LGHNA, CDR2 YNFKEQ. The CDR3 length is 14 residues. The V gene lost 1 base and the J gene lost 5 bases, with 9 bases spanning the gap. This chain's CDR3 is CASSQAQRNNEQFF. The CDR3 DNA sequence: TGTGCCAGCAGCCAAGCCCAGCGTAACAATGAGCAGTTCTTC.

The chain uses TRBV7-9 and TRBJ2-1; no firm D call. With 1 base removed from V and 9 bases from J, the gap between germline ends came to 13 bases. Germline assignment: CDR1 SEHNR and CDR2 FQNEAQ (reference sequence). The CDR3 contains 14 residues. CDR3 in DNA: TGTGCCAGCAGCTTAGGGCCCCTAGAGACTGAGCAGTTCTTC. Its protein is CASSLGPLETEQFF. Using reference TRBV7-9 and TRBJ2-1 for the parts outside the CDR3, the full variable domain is DTGVSQNPRHKITKRGQNVTFRCDPISEHNRLYWYRQTLGQGPEFLTYFQNEAQLEKSRLLSDRFSAERPKGSFSTLEIQRTEQGDSAMYLCASSLGPLETEQFFGPGTRLTVL.

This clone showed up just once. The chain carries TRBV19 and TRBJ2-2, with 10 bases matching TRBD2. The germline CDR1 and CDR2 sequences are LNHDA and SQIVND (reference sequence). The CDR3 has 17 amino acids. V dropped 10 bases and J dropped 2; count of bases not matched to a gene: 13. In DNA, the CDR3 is TGTGCCATAGACCTTTCAGCGGGAGGGCCAAACACCGGGGAGCTGTTTTTT. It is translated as CAIDLSAGGPNTGELFF.

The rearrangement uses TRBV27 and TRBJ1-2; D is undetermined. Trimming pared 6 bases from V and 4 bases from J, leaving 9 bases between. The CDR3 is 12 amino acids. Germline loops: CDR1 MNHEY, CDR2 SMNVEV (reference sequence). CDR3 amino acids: CASRSLFYGYTF. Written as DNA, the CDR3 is TGTGCCAGCAGGTCCCTCTTCTATGGCTACACCTTC.

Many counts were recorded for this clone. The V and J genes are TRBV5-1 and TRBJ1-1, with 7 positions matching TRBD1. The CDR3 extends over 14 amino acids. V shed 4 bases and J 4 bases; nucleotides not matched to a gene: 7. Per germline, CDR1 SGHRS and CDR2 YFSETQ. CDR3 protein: CASSQEQGRTEAFF. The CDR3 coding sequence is TGCGCCAGCAGCCAAGAACAGGGGCGCACTGAAGCTTTCTTT. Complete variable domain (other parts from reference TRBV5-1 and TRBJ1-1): KAGVTQTPRYLIKTRGQQVTLSCSPISGHRSVSWYQQTPGQGLQFLFEYFSETQRNKGNFPGRFSGRQFSNSRSEMNVSTLELGDSALYLCASSQEQGRTEAFFGQGTRLTVV.

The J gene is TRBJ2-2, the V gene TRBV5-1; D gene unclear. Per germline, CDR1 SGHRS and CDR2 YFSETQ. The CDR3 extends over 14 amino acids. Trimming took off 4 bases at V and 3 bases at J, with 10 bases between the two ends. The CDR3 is CASSISRDTGELFF. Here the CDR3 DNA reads TGCGCCAGCAGCATCTCTCGGGACACCGGGGAGCTGTTTTTT. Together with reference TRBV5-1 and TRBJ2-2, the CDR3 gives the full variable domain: KAGVTQTPRYLIKTRGQQVTLSCSPISGHRSVSWYQQTPGQGLQFLFEYFSETQRNKGNFPGRFSGRQFSNSRSEMNVSTLELGDSALYLCASSISRDTGELFFGEGSRLTVL.

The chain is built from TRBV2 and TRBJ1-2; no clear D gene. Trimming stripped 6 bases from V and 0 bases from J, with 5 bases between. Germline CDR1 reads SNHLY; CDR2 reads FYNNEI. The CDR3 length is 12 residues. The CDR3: CASRRANYGYTF. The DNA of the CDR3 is TGTGCCAGCAGGCGGGCTAACTATGGCTACACCTTC.

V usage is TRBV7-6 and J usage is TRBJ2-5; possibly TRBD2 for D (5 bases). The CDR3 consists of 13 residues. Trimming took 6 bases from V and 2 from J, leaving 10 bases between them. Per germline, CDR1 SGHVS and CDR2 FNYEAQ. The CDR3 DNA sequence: TGTGCCAGCAGTTTGAGGGTTCAAGAGACCCAGTACTTC. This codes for CASSLRVQETQYF.